The T cell receptor beta chain under discussion was sequenced for a study of CXCR3-negative and CXCR3-positive naive CD8 T cells. Broader study findings: Cryopreserved cells partially lost CXCR3 expression, and fresh PBMCs were used in most assays. Memory cells showed distinct TRBV-TRBJ patterns, while the two naive subsets matched.

Researchers reported sorting every CD8+ T cell subset in triplicate, 300,000 cells per sort. About this clonotype: Its antigen is not identified.

The germline gives CDR1 MDHEN, CDR2 SYDVKM. CDR3 length: 16 residues. Each TRB cDNA library was prepared by 5' RACE (with UMI labels). TCRdb re-called the 5' RACE reads; one entry per CDR3 protein, DNA not given. Its table records some 49,000 distinct CDR3 sequences. This chain links TRBV28 with TRBJ2-3; TCRdb reports TRBD2, a call that lacks DNA to check it against. This TCR was sampled from a human donor in good health. Some clones in this sample may be carry-over from other donors' samples. Sequenced material: naive CXCR3- CD8+ T cells from blood. Subset denoted: CD45RO-CCR7+CD27+CD95- naive CD8+ T cells lacking CXCR3 (TNR3-). The CDR3 protein is CASSLKSPRGTDTQYF. Filled out from reference TRBV28 and TRBJ2-3, the complete variable domain reads DVKVTQSSRYLVKRTGEKVFLECVQDMDHENMFWYRQDPGLGLRLIYFSYDVKMKEKGDIPEGYSVSREKKERFSLILESASTNQTSMYLCASSLKSPRGTDTQYFGPGTRLTVL.